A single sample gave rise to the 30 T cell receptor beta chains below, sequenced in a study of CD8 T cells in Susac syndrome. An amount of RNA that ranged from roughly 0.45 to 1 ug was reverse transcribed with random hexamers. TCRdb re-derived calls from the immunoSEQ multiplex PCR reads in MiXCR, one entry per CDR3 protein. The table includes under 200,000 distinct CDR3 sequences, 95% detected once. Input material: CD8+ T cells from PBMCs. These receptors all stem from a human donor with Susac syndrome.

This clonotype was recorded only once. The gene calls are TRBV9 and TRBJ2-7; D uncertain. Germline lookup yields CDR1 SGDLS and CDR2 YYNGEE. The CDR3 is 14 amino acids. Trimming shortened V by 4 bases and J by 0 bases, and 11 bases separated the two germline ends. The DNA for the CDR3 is TGTGCCAGCAGCCACTCGGGTTTCTCCTACGAGCAGTACTTC. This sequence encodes CASSHSGFSYEQYF.

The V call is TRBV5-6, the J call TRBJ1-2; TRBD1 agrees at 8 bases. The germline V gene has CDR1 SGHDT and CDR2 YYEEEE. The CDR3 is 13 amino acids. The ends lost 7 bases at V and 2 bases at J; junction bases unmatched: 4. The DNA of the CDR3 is TGTGCCAGCTGGACAGGGACGAACTATGGCTACACCTTC. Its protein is CASWTGTNYGYTF.

This CDR3 is CAWSVIGHTIYF. The CDR3 nucleotides read TGTGCCTGGAGTGTAATTGGTCACACCATATATTTT. The J gene is TRBJ1-3, the V gene TRBV30; D is undetermined. CDR3 length equals 12 residues. Germline V CDR1 and CDR2: GTSNPN, SVGIG (reference sequence). V lost 0 bases and J 8 bases, leaving 8 bases between the germline ends.

The CDR3 region has the DNA TGTGCCATCCATTTTCCCGACAGCCCGAACACTGAAGCTTTCTTT. It yields the protein CAIHFPDSPNTEAFF. V gene TRBV7-9 combines with J gene TRBJ1-1; TRBD1 is a possible D gene (5 bases). The germline V and J ends were trimmed by 10 bases and 1 base, with 19 bases remaining between them. Germline V lookup: CDR1 SEHNR, CDR2 FQNEAQ (reference sequence). CDR3 length: 15 residues. The full variable domain, in which reference TRBV7-9 and TRBJ1-1 provide the parts outside the CDR3, is DTGVSQNPRHKITKRGQNVTFRCDPISEHNRLYWYRQTLGQGPEFLTYFQNEAQLEKSRLLSDRFSAERPKGSFSTLEIQRTEQGDSAMYLCAIHFPDSPNTEAFFGQGTRLTVV.

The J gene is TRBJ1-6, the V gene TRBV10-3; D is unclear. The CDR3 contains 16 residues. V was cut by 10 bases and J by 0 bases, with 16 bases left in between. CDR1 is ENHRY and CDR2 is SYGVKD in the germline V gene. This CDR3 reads CAKPGCVVSYNSPLHF. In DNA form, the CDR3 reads TGTGCCAAGCCCGGATGCGTGGTCTCCTATAATTCACCCCTCCACTTT.

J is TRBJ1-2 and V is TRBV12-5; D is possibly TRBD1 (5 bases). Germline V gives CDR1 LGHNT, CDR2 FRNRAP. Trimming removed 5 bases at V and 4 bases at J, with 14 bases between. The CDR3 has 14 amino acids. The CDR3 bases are TGTGCTAGTGGTAACCCCGGGGACCTCTATGGCTACACCTTC. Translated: CASGNPGDLYGYTF.

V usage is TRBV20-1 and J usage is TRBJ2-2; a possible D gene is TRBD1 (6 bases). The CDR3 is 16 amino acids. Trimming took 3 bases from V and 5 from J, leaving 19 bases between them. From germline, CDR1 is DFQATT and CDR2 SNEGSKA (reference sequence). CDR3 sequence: CSASVRGNRITGELFF. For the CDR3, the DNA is TGCAGTGCTAGTGTTAGGGGGAACAGGATAACCGGGGAGCTGTTTTTT.

This chain's CDR3 is CASSLVREEQYF. CDR3 bases: TGTGCCAGCAGCTTAGTCCGTGAAGAGCAGTACTTC. The V gene is TRBV7-2, the J gene TRBJ2-7; no clear D. Germline V gene sequence: CDR1 SGHTA, CDR2 FQGNSA. V was trimmed by 1 base and J by 7 bases, leaving 8 bases between them. This CDR3 is 12 amino acids long.

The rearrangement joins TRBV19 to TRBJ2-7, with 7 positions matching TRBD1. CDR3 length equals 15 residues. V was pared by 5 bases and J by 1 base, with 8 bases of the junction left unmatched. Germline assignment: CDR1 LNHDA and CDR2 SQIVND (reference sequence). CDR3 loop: CASSFRDSGSYEQYF. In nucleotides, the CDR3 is TGTGCCAGTAGTTTCCGGGACAGTGGGTCCTACGAGCAGTACTTC. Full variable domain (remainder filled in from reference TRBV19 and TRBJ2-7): DGGITQSPKYLFRKEGQNVTLSCEQNLNHDAMYWYRQDPGQGLRLIYYSQIVNDFQKGDIAEGYSVSREKKESFPLTVTSAQKNPTAFYLCASSFRDSGSYEQYFGPGTRLTVT.

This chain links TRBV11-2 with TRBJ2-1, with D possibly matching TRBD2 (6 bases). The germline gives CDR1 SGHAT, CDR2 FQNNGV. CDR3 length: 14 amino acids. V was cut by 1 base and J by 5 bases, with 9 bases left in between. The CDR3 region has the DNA TGTGCCAGCAGCTTAGTAGCGGAAAACAATGAGCAGTTCTTC. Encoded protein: CASSLVAENNEQFF.

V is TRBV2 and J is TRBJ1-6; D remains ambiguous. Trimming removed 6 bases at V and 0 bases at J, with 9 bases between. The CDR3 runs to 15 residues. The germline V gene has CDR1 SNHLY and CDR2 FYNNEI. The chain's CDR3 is CASRGRSSYNSPLHF. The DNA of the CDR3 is TGTGCCAGCAGAGGACGGAGCTCCTATAATTCACCCCTCCACTTT.

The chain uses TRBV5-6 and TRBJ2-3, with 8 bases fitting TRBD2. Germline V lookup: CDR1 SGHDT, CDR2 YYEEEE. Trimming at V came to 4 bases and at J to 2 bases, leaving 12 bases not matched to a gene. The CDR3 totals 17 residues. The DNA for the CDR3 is TGTGCCAGCAGCGAAACGGGGGGGACTATCTCCACAGATACGCAGTATTTT. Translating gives CASSETGGTISTDTQYF.

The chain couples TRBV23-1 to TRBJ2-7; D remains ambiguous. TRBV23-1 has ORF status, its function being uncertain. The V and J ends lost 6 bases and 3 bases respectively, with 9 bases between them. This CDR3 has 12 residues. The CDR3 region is CASSHPVYEQYF. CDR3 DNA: TGCGCCAGCAGCCACCCAGTCTACGAGCAGTACTTC.

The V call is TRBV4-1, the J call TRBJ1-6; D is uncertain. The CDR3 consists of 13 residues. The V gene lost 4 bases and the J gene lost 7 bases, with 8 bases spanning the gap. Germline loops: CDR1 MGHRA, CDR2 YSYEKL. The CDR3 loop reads CASSLGWNSPLHF. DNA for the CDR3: TGCGCCAGCAGCCTAGGGTGGAATTCACCCCTCCACTTT.

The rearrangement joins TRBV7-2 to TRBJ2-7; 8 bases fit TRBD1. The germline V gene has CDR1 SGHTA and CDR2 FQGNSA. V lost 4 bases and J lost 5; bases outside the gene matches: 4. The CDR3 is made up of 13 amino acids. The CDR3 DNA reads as TGTGCCAGCAGCTCAAGGACAGGGAACGAGCAGTACTTC. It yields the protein CASSSRTGNEQYF.

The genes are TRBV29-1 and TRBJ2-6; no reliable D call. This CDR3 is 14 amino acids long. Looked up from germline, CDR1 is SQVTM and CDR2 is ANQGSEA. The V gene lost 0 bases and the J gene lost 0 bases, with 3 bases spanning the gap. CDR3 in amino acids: CSVEDSSGANVLTF. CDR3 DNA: TGCAGCGTTGAAGACAGCTCTGGGGCCAACGTCCTGACTTTC.

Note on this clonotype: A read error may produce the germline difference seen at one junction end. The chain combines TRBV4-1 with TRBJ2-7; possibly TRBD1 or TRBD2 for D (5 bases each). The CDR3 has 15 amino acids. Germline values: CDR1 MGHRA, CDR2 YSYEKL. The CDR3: CASSQERKRGGPENF. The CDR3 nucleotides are TGCGCCAGCAGCCAAGAAAGGAAACGTGGGGGTCCAGAGAACTTC.

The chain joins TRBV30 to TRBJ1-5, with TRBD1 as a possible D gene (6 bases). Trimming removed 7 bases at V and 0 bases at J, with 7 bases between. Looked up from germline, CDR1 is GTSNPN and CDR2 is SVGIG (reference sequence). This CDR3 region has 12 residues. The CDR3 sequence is CAYRDSNQPQHF. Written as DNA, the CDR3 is TGTGCCTACAGGGATAGCAATCAGCCCCAGCATTTT.

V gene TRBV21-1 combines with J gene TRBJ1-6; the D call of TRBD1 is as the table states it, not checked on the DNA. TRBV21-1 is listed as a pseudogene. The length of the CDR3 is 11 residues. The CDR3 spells CASRGPGALHF. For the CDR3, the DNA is TGTGCCAGCAGGGGTCCGGGAGCCCTCCACTTT.

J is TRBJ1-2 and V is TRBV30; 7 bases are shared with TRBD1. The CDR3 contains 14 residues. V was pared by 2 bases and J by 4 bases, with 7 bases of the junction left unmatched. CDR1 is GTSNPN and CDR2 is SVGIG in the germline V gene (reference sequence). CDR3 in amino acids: CAWSSGGTAYGYTF. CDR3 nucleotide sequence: TGTGCCTGGAGTTCGGGGGGGACAGCCTATGGCTACACCTTC.

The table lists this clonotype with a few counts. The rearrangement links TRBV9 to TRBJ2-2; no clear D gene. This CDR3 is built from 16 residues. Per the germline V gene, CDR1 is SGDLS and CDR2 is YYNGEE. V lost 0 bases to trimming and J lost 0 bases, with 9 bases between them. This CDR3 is CASSVGGLANTGELFF. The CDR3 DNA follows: TGTGCCAGCAGCGTAGGCGGCCTCGCGAACACCGGGGAGCTGTTTTTT.

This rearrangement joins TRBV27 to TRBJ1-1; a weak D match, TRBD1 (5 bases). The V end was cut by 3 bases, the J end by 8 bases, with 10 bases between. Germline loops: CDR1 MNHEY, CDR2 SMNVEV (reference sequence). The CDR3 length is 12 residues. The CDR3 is CASSFYGGEAFF. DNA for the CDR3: TGTGCCAGCAGTTTTTACGGGGGAGAAGCTTTCTTT.

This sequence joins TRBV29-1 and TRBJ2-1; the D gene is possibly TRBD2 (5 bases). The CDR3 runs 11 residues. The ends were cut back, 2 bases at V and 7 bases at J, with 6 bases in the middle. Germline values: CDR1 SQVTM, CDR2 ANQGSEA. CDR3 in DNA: TGCAGCGTTGAAACTAGTAATGAGCAGTTCTTC. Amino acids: CSVETSNEQFF.

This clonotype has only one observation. CDR3: CASSLLGGTITEAFF. For the CDR3, the DNA is TGTGCCAGCAGTTTATTAGGCGGGACCATCACTGAAGCTTTCTTT. The V gene is TRBV27, the J gene TRBJ1-1; D perhaps matches TRBD1 (5 bases). V lost 1 base and J lost 4, with 13 bases in between. The CDR3 sequence is 15 residues long. Per germline, CDR1 MNHEY and CDR2 SMNVEV (reference sequence).

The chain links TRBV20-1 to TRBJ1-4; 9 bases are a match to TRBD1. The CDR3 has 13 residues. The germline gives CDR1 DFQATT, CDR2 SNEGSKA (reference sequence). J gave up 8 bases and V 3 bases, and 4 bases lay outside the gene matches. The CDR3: CSARGQGGEKLFF. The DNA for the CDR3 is TGCAGTGCTAGGGGACAGGGTGGGGAAAAACTGTTTTTT.

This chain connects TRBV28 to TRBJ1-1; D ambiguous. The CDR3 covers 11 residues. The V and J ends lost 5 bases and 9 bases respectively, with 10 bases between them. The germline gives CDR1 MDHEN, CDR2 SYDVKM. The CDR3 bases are TGTGCCAGCAGTCCAAGCATCCAAGCTTTCTTT. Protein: CASSPSIQAFF.

The CDR3 coding sequence is TGTGCCAGCATCTCTACCGGGACTAAGTTTTTGTTCTTC. Its translation is CASISTGTKFLFF. The gene calls are TRBV3-1 and TRBJ2-1; TRBD2 matches 7 bases. V trimming: 7 bases; J trimming: 15 bases; junction bases outside the gene matches: 15. Looked up from germline, CDR1 is LGHDT and CDR2 is YNNKEL (reference sequence). The CDR3 consists of 13 residues.

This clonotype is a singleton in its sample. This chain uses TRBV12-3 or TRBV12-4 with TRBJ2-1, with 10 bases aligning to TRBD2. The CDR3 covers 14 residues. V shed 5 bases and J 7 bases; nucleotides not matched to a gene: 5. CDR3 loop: CASSPSGGVNEQFF. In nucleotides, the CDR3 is TGTGCCAGCAGTCCCAGCGGGGGGGTAAATGAGCAGTTCTTC.

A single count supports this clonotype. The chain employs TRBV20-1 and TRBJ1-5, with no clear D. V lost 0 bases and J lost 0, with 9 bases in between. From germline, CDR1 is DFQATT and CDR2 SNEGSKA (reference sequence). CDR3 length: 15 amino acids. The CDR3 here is CSARDQSGSNQPQHF. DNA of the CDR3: TGCAGTGCTAGAGATCAGAGCGGTAGCAATCAGCCCCAGCATTTT.

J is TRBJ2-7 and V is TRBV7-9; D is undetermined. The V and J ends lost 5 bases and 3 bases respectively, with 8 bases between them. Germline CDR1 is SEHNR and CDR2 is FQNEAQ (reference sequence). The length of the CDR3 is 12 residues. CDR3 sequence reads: CASSHQIYEQYF. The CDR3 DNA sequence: TGTGCCAGCAGCCATCAGATCTACGAGCAGTACTTC.